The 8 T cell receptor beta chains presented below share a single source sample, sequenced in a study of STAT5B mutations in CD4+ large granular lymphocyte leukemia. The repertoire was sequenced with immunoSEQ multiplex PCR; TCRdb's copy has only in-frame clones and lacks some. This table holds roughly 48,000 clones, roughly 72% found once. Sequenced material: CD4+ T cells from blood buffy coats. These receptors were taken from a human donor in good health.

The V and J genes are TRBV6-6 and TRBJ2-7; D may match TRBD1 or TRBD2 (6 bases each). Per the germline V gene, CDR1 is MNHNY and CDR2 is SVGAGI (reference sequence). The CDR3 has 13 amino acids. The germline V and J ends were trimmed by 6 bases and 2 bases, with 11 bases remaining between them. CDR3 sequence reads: CASSPGGPYEQYF. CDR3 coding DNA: TGTGCCAGCAGCCCCGGGGGCCCCTACGAGCAGTACTTC.

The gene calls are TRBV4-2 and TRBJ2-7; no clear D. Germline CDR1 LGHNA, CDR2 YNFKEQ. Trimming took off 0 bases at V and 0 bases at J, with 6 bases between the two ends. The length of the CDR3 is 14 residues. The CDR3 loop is CASSQEEVSYEQYF. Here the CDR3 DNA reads TGTGCCAGCAGCCAAGAAGAGGTCTCCTACGAGCAGTACTTC.

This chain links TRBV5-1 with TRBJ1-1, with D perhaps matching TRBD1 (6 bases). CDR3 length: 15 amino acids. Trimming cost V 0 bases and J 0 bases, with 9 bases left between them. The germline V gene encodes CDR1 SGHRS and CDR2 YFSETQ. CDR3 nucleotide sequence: TGCGCCAGCAGCTTGGCCAGGGGAATGAACACTGAAGCTTTCTTT. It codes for CASSLARGMNTEAFF.

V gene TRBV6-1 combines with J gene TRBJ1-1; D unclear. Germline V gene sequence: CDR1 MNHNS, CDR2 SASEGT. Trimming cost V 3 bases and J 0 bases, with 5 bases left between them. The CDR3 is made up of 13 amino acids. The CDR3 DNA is TGTGCCAGCAGTGATCACGTGAACACTGAAGCTTTCTTT. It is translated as CASSDHVNTEAFF.

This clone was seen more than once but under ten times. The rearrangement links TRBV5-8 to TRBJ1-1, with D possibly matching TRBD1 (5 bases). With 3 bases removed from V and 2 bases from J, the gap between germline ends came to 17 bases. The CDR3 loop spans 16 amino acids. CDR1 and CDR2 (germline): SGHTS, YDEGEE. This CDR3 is CASSWPSVGGNTEAFF. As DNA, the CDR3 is TGTGCCAGCAGCTGGCCGAGCGTTGGGGGTAACACTGAAGCTTTCTTT.

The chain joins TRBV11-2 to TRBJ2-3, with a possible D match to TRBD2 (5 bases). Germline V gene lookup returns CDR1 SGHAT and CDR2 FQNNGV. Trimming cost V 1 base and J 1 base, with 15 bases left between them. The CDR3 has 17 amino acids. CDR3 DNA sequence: TGTGCCAGCAGCTTAGGGACCCTACCCGGGGGCACAGATACGCAGTATTTT. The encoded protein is CASSLGTLPGGTDTQYF.

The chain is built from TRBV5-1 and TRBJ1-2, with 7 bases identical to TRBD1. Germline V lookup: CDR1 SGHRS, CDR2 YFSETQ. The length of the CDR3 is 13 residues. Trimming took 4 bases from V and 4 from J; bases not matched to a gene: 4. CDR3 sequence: CASSGGTVYGYTF. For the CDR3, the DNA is TGCGCCAGCAGCGGGGGGACAGTCTATGGCTACACCTTC.

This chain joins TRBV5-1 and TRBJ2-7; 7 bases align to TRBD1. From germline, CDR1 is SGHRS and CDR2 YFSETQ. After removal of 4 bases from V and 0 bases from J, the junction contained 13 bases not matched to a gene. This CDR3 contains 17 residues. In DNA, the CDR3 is TGCGCCAGCAGCCCGGGACCGACAGGGACGATCTCCTACGAGCAGTACTTC. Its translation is CASSPGPTGTISYEQYF.